This T cell receptor beta chain appears in the sequencing data of a study of identical twins. General study results and limits: With monozygotic twins, out-of-frame TCR alpha sharing exceeded what models estimated.

About this clonotype: Its target is unknown.

The CDR3 runs 15 residues. TCRdb reprocessed the 5' RACE reads via MiXCR and lists one record per CDR3 protein. The sample lists around 680,000 distinct CDR3 sequences, around 8.6% occurring once. The sample was also linked to a second study, of yellow fever vaccine responses in identical twins.

The V and J genes are TRBV21-1 and TRBJ2-3; no check of the table's D call, TRBD2, against the DNA was made. TRBV21-1 is a listed pseudogene. Sequenced: PBMCs. The clonotype originates from a woman younger than 35 in good health. CDR3 sequence (DNA): TGTGCCAGCAGCAAAGCTAGCGGGGGCACAGATACGCAGTATTTT. It specifies CASSKASGGTDTQYF.